This T cell receptor (beta chain) was sequenced during a study of blood T cell repertoires in COVID-19. Enrolment of Seattle patients took place during active infection, and they were followed longitudinally. The length of the CDR3 is 15 residues. J gave up 1 base and V 7 bases, and 7 bases lay outside the gene matches. Germline V gene lookup returns CDR1 SNHLY and CDR2 FYNNEI. In the original analysis: Nucleated cell number was recorded as an estimate derived from reference gene primer amplification. Some clones are missing from TCRdb's copy, which holds only in-frame ones; the method was immunoSEQ multiplex PCR. V and J calls and clone size follow that table, whereas D and trimming were derived from the DNA. The sample lists hundreds of thousands of clones; around nine tenths were seen once.

The receptor's source is an older woman with COVID-19, enrolled during active disease. V gene TRBV2 combines with J gene TRBJ2-5; 9 bases are a match to TRBD2. The sequencing sample was made of peripheral blood. CDR3 coding DNA: TGTGCCAGCACCGGAGCGGGGGGCGTCCAAGAGACCCAGTACTTC. It codes for CASTGAGGVQETQYF.